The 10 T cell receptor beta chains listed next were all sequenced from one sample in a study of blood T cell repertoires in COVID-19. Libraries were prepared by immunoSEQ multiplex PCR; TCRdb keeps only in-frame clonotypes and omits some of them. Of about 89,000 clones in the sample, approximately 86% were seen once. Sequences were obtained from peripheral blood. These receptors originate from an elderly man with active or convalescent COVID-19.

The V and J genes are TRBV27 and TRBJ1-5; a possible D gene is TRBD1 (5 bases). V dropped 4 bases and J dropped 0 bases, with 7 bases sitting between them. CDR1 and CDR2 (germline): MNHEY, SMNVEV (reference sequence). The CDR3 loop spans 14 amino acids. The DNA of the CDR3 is TGTGCCAGCAGTTCAGGGCCTAGCAATCAGCCCCAGCATTTT. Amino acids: CASSSGPSNQPQHF.

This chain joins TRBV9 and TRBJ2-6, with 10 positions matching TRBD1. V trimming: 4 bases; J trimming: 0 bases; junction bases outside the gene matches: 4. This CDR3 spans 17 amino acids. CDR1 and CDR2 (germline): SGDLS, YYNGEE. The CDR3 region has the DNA TGTGCCAGCAGCCGGACAGGGGGAGGCTCTGGGGCCAACGTCCTGACTTTC. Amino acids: CASSRTGGGSGANVLTF.

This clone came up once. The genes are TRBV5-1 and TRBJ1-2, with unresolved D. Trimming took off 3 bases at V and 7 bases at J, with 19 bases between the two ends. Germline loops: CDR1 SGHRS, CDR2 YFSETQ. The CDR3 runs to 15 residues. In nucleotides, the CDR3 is TGCGCCAGCAGCTCAGATGGCTCCGGGTATCGTGGCTACACCTTC. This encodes CASSSDGSGYRGYTF.

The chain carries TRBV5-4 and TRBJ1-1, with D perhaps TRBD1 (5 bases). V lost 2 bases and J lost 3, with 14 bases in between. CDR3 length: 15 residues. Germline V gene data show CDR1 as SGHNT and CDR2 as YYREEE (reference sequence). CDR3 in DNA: TGTGCCAGCAGCTTAGGTGGGGCATCGGACACTGAAGCTTTCTTT. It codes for CASSLGGASDTEAFF. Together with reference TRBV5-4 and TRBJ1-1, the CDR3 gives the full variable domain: ETGVTQSPTHLIKTRGQQVTLRCSSQSGHNTVSWYQQALGQGPQFIFQYYREEENGRGNFPPRFSGLQFPNYSSELNVNALELDDSALYLCASSLGGASDTEAFFGQGTRLTVV.

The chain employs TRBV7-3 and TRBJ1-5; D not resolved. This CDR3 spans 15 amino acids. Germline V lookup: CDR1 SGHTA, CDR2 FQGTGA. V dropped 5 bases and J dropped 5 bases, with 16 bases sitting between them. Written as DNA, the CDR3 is TGTGCCAGCAGCAAAAGGAGGTTTAGGGATCAGCCCCAGCATTTT. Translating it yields CASSKRRFRDQPQHF.

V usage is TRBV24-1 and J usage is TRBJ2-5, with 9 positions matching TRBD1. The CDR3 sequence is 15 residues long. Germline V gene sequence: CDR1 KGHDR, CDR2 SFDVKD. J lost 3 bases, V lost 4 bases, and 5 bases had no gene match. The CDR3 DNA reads TGTGCCACCAGTGACCCGGGACAGGGTAAAGAGACCCAGTACTTC. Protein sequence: CATSDPGQGKETQYF.

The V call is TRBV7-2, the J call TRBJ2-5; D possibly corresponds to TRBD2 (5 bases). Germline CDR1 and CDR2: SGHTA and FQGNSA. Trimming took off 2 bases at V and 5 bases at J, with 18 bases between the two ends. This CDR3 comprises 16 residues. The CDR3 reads CASSLLRTPSSETQYF. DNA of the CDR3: TGTGCCAGCAGCTTACTAAGGACCCCTAGCTCGGAGACCCAGTACTTC.

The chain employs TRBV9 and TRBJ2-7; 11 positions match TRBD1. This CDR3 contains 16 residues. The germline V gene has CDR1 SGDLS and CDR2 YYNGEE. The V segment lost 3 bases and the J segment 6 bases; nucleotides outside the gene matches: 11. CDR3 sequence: CASSERTGGGVGEQYF. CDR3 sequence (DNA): TGTGCCAGCAGCGAGCGGACAGGGGGCGGAGTAGGCGAGCAGTACTTC.

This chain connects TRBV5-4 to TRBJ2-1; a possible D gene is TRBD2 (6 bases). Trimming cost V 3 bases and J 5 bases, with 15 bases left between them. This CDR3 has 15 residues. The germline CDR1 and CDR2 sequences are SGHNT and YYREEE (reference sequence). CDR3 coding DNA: TGTGCCAGCAGCTACCGGGACTCACAACACAATGAGCAGTTCTTC. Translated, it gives CASSYRDSQHNEQFF.

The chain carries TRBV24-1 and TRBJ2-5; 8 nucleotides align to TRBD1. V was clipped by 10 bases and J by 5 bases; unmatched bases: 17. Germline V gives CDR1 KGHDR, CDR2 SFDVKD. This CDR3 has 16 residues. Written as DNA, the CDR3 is TGTGCCACAGCAAACTTAGGACAGGGTGGTAGCGAGACCCAGTACTTC. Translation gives CATANLGQGGSETQYF.